This T cell receptor beta chain comes out of a study of blood T cells in healthy people across ages (dated by TCRdb to the mid-2010s). About the study as a whole: In model experiments, roughly one uniquely barcoded TCR beta cDNA molecule per two T cells was captured by template switching. Using deep sequencing normalized with unique cDNA molecular identifiers, the study measured how TCR beta repertoire diversity changes with age. The donors were split into four age groups: young (average 16 years), middle-aged (39), aged (roughly 65) and long-lived (about 74). To avoid experimental bias, donors of different ages were distributed randomly across sequencing lanes. Two additional independent replicas of 1 million unique cDNA reads from the same blood draw were analyzed for two donors (one aged 18 to 30 and one aged 80 or older).

What the study reported, not specific to this receptor: Conclusive comparison of naive and antigen-experienced compartments was prevented by the profiling of bulk unsorted PBMCs. The long-lived group showed more naive CD4+ T cells, fewer expanded clones and increased TCR diversity than the aged group, suggesting age selection. Observed TCR beta diversity per million T cells fell roughly linearly with age, and a significant reduction was already apparent by age roughly 40. A strong correlation was found between observed TCR beta diversity and the percentage of naive T cells measured by flow cytometry. Because the CMV infection status of the donors was unknown, age-related changes in expanded clonotypes may potentially have been confounded. Estimates of total diversity based on one million sequenced T cells were considered lower bounds and underestimates.

This clonotype showed up just a few times. The target of this receptor is not known. Per-nucleotide qualities are absent, and no much larger clonotype sits a single base away. The 39 donors, aged 6 to 90 years, were systemically healthy Caucasian individuals from Russia. Each donor gave around 9.8 milliliters of peripheral blood, collected into EDTA-treated Vacutainer tubes. Ficoll-Paque density-gradient centrifugation was used to isolate PBMCs, with at least 6.5 million obtained per sample. Trizol reagent was used to extract total RNA from PBMCs, with at least 6 micrograms per sample. The percentages of naive CD45RAhigh/CD27high T cells were determined by flow cytometry on a PBMC aliquot from every donor. The library relied on 5' RACE. The reads were generated on an Illumina HiSeq 2500. A second PCR of about 6 to 11 cycles was performed with a sample-barcoded 5' primer and a J-beta primer mix. A template-switch 5' adaptor carrying 12 random nucleotides introduced a unique molecular identifier onto each TCR beta cDNA molecule. Each sample yielded at least 2.5 million CDR3-containing paired-end reads. First-strand cDNA synthesis was performed from all RNA using the Mint cDNA synthesis kit, with priming by a TRBC-specific oligonucleotide. Following uracil-DNA glycosylase treatment, all cDNA underwent a first 18-cycle PCR with the universal primers M1SS and BC2_uni_R. The original pipeline was this. Normalization of each sample was performed by random selection of 1 million high-quality reads, each carrying a distinct molecular identifier. Instead of being binned into consensus sequences, reads that shared molecular identifiers were thrown out. CDR3 identification, clonotype clustering and error correction used MiTCR with a Q25 quality threshold and the strictest error-elimination algorithm. A nonparametric unseen species model with Euler transformation was used to estimate lower-bound total TCR beta diversity. The raw public data were reprocessed by TCRdb itself: fastp quality trimming at Q25, MiXCR clonotype calling, in-frame beta chains only. CDR3 protein sequences are deduplicated, and each keeps its most common genes and DNA. The V and J calls were determined by TCRdb, not by the authors. The sample yields roughly 500,000 distinct CDR3 sequences; 27% were counted once. The ten largest clonotypes hold less than 20% of the sample.

From the cysteine through the phenylalanine, the CDR3 covers 16 amino acids. Only the CDR3 DNA stays, 48 bases, in frame from base 1. Trimming takes 3 bases from V and 3 bases from J, and the germline ends sit 18 bases apart. CDR1 is given as SGHRS and CDR2 as YFSETQ, both from the germline V gene. The chain is made from TRBV5-1 and TRBJ1-1; no D segment can be confidently identified. This TCR derives from a woman in her seventies in good health. Specimen: blood. DNA sequence: TGCGCCAGCAGCTCGAGCAACGGTTTTAGGGACACTGAAGCTTTCTTT. Translated, it reads CASSSSNGFRDTEAFF.